Sequencing of this TCR beta chain was carried out in a study of early T cells in non-severe SARS-CoV-2 infection. General study points: Using VDJdb, the matching emphasized anti-spike CD8 responses while missing private and CD4 specificities.

This clonotype was counted at least ten times. Its antigen is unidentified. Separate cDNA molecules each had unique molecular identifiers attached to them. MiXCR, applied by TCRdb to the 5' RACE reads, yields one record per CDR3 protein. The data hold almost 30,000 distinct CDR3 sequences, with about 5.7% observed a single time. Trimming removed 4 bases at V and 8 bases at J, with 11 bases between. This CDR3 is built from 12 residues. This chain joins TRBV12-3 or TRBV12-4 and TRBJ2-5; D is uncertain. The sample was whole blood. This sequence was found in an adult who was a healthcare worker with PCR-confirmed SARS-CoV-2 infection or an uninfected control (not recorded which). CDR3 sequence reads: CASSSLSRTQYF. For the CDR3, the DNA is TGTGCCAGCAGTTCCCTTTCAAGAACCCAGTACTTC.